A single TCR beta chain is shown here with its context. Its cognate antigen is unknown. The data derive from a study of cytomegalovirus exposure and HLA in healthy donors. Whole-study findings and limits: The authors listed approximately 150 TCR beta chains as cytomegalovirus-associated.

Germline CDR1 MNHEY, CDR2 SMNVEV (reference sequence). V lost 7 bases, J lost 5 bases, and 20 bases lay in between. This CDR3 comprises 15 residues. Measured with immunoSEQ multiplex PCR; TCRdb has only the in-frame clones, and not every one. The table includes 190,000 or so clones, roughly 80% detected once. The sequence was obtained from a woman aged 18-30 years in good health and CMV-seropositive. The chain employs TRBV27 and TRBJ2-5; a weak D match, TRBD2 (7 bases). The source material was PBMCs. The CDR3 nucleotides are TGTGCCAGCACCCCAGGCGGGGGAGGGGGGGAGACCCAGTACTTC. It is translated as CASTPGGGGGETQYF.